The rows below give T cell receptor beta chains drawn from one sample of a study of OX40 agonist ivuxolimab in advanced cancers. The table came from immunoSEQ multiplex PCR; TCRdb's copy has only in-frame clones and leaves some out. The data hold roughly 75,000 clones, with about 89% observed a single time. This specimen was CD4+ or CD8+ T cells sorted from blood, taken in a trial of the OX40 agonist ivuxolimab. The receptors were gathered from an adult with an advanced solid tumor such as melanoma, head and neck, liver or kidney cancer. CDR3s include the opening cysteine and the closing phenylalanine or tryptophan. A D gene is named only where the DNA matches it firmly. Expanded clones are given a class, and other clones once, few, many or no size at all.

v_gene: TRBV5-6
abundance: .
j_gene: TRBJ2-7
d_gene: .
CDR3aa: CASSPGEAEQYF
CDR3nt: TGTGCCAGCAGCCCCGGTGAGGCCGAGCAGTACTTC

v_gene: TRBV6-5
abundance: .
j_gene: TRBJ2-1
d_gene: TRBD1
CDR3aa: CASRRQGSGNEQFF
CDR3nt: TGTGCCAGCAGACGACAGGGATCGGGCAATGAGCAGTTCTTC

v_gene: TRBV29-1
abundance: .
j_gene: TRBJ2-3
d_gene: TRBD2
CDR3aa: CTAVSYPGLAGTDTQYF
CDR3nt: TGCACCGCGGTATCCTACCCGGGACTAGCAGGCACAGATACGCAGTATTTT

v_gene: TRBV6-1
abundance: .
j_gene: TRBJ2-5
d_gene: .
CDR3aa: CASRHQEETQYF
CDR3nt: TGTGCCAGCAGACACCAGGAAGAGACCCAGTACTTC

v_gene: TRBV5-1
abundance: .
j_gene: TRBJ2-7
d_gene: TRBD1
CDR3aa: CASRSGLSTGTGRDLSSYEQYF
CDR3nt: TGCGCCAGCAGGTCTGGCCTCTCAACCGGGACAGGGAGGGATTTAAGCTCCTACGAGCAGTACTTC

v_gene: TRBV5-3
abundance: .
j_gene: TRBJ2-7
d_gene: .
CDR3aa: CARSFGPRSYEQYF
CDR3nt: TGTGCCAGAAGCTTTGGGCCGCGCTCCTACGAGCAGTACTTC

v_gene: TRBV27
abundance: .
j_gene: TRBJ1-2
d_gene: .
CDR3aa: CAVAATEGYTF
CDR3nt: TGTGCCGTTGCCGCCACCGAGGGCTACACCTTC

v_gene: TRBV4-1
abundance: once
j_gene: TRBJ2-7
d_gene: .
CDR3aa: CASSPPPGRRLLDGMSYEQYF
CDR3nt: TGCGCCAGCAGCCCCCCCCCGGGTAGGCGGTTGCTGGACGGGATGTCCTACGAGCAGTACTTC

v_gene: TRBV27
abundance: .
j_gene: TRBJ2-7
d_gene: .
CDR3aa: CASSTGTQAYEQYF
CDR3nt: TGTGCCAGCAGTACCGGGACACAGGCCTACGAGCAGTACTTC

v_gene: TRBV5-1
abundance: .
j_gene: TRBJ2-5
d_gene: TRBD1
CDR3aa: CASTGDRGPETQYF
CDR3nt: TGCGCCAGCACCGGGGACAGGGGGCCAGAGACCCAGTACTTC

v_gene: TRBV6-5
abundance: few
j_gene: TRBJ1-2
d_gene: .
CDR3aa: CASMHGGNYGYTF
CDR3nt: TGTGCCAGCATGCATGGGGGAAACTATGGCTACACCTTC

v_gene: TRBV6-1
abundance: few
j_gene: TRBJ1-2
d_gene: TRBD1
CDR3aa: CASSVVGTGGYGYTF
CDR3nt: TGTGCCAGCAGCGTGGTTGGGACAGGGGGCTATGGCTACACCTTC

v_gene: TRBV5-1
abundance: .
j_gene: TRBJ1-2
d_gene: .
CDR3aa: CASSLAMANYGYTF
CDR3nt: TGCGCCAGCAGCTTGGCCATGGCTAACTATGGCTACACCTTC

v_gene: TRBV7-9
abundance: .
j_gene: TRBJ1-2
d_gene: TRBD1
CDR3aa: CASSLDSRGLGGYTF
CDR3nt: TGTGCCAGCAGCTTAGATTCCAGGGGGCTCGGGGGCTACACCTTC

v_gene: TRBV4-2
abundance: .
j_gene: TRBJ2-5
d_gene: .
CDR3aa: CASSLVGFQETQYF
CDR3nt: TGTGCCAGCAGCTTGGTCGGCTTTCAAGAGACCCAGTACTTC

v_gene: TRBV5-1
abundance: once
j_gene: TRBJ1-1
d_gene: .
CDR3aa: CASSLSETTEAFF
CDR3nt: TGCGCCAGCAGCTTGAGCGAGACCACTGAAGCTTTCTTT

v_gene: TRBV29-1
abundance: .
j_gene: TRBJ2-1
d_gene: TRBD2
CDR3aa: CSGRYLAGYNEQFF
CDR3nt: TGCAGCGGCCGGTATCTAGCGGGATACAATGAGCAGTTCTTC

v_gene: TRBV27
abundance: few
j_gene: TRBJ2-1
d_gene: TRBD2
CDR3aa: CASSEVAGEVHEQFF
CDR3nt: TGTGCCAGCAGTGAAGTAGCGGGAGAGGTCCATGAGCAGTTCTTC

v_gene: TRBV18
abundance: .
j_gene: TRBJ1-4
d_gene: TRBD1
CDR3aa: CASSLRQGDGEKLFF
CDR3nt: TGTGCCAGCTCACTACGACAGGGAGATGGTGAAAAACTGTTTTTT

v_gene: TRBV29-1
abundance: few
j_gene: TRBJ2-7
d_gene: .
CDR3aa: CSVWGVESYEQYF
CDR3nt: TGCAGCGTTTGGGGCGTAGAATCCTACGAGCAGTACTTC

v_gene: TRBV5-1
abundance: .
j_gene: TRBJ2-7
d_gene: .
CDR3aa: CASSLGHQESYEQYF
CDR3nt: TGCGCCAGCAGCTTGGGTCACCAGGAATCCTACGAGCAGTACTTC

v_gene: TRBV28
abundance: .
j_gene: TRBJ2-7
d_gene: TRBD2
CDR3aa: CASIHPGASGRNEQYF
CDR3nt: TGTGCCAGCATCCACCCGGGGGCTAGCGGGAGGAACGAGCAGTACTTC

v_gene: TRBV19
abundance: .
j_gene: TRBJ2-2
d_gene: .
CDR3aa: CASSVTSNTGELFF
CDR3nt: TGTGCCAGTAGTGTGACAAGTAACACCGGGGAGCTGTTTTTT

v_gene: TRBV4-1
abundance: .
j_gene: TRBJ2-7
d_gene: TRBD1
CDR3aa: CASSQEGTGLYEQYF
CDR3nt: TGCGCCAGCAGCCAAGAAGGGACAGGCCTATACGAGCAGTACTTC

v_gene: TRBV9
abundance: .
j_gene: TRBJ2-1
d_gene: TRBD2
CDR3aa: CASSGRLAGGHYNEQFF
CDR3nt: TGTGCCAGCAGCGGGAGACTAGCGGGGGGGCACTACAATGAGCAGTTCTTC

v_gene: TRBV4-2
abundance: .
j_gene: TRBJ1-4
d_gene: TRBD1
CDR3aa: CASSQETGAKNEKLFF
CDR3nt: TGTGCCAGCAGCCAAGAAACAGGGGCGAAGAATGAAAAACTGTTTTTT

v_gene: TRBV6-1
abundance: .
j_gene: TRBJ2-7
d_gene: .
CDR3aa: CASSEDKGYEQYF
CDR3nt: TGTGCCAGCAGTGAAGATAAAGGGTACGAGCAGTACTTC

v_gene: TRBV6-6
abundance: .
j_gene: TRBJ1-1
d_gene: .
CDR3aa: CASSYRPGEGVTEAFF
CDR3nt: TGTGCCAGCAGTTACCGTCCCGGGGAGGGAGTCACTGAAGCTTTCTTT

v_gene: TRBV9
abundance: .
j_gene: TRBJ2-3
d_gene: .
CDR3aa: CASSVAGLPPDTQYF
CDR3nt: TGTGCCAGCAGCGTAGCCGGCCTACCGCCAGATACGCAGTATTTT

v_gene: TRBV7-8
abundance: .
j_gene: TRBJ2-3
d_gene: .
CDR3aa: CASSLGGTDTQYF
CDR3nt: TGTGCCAGCAGCTTAGGGGGAACAGATACGCAGTATTTT

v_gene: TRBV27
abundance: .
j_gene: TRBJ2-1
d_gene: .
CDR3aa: CASSPGRTGIEQFF
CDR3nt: TGTGCCAGCAGCCCGGGACGAACGGGCATTGAGCAGTTCTTC

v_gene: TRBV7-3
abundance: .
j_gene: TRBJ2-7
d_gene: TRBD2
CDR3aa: CASSLGTSGDEQYF
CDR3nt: TGTGCCAGCAGCTTAGGGACTAGCGGCGACGAGCAGTACTTC

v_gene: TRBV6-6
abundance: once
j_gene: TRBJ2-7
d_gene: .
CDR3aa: CASSYLKDPPYEQYF
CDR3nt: TGTGCCAGCAGTTACTTAAAAGACCCACCCTACGAGCAGTACTTC

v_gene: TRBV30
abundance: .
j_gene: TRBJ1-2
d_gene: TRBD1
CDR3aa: CAWGTGGNNYGYTF
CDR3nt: TGTGCCTGGGGGACAGGGGGGAATAACTATGGCTACACCTTC

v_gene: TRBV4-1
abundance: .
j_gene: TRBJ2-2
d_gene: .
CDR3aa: CASSQEIRESSSGELFF
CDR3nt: TGCGCCAGCAGCCAAGAAATACGGGAATCTAGTTCCGGGGAGCTGTTTTTT